Included here is one T cell receptor (beta chain) sequence, with context. Deletions cut 5 bases from V and 6 bases from J, with 13 bases between. Germline V gene lookup returns CDR1 SEHNR and CDR2 FQNEAQ (reference sequence). The CDR3 totals 14 residues. This sample was taken from a study of technical replicates of blood from a handful of donors. Method: immunoSEQ multiplex PCR; TCRdb's copy keeps in-frame clones and lacks some. Altogether tens of thousands of clones are present, about 90% being singletons, with the ten largest covering 0.42%. The chain carries TRBV7-9 and TRBJ1-4; weak D call: TRBD1 (5 bases). The clonotype originates from a human donor in good health. The source material was T cells isolated from PBMCs. The CDR3 DNA follows: TGTGCCAGCAGCCCGGGGGGGTCCGATGAAAAACTGTTTTTT. This gives the protein CASSPGGSDEKLFF. The full variable domain, with the rest looked up from reference TRBV7-9 and TRBJ1-4, is DTGVSQNPRHKITKRGQNVTFRCDPISEHNRLYWYRQTLGQGPEFLTYFQNEAQLEKSRLLSDRFSAERPKGSFSTLEIQRTEQGDSAMYLCASSPGGSDEKLFFGSGTQLSVL.